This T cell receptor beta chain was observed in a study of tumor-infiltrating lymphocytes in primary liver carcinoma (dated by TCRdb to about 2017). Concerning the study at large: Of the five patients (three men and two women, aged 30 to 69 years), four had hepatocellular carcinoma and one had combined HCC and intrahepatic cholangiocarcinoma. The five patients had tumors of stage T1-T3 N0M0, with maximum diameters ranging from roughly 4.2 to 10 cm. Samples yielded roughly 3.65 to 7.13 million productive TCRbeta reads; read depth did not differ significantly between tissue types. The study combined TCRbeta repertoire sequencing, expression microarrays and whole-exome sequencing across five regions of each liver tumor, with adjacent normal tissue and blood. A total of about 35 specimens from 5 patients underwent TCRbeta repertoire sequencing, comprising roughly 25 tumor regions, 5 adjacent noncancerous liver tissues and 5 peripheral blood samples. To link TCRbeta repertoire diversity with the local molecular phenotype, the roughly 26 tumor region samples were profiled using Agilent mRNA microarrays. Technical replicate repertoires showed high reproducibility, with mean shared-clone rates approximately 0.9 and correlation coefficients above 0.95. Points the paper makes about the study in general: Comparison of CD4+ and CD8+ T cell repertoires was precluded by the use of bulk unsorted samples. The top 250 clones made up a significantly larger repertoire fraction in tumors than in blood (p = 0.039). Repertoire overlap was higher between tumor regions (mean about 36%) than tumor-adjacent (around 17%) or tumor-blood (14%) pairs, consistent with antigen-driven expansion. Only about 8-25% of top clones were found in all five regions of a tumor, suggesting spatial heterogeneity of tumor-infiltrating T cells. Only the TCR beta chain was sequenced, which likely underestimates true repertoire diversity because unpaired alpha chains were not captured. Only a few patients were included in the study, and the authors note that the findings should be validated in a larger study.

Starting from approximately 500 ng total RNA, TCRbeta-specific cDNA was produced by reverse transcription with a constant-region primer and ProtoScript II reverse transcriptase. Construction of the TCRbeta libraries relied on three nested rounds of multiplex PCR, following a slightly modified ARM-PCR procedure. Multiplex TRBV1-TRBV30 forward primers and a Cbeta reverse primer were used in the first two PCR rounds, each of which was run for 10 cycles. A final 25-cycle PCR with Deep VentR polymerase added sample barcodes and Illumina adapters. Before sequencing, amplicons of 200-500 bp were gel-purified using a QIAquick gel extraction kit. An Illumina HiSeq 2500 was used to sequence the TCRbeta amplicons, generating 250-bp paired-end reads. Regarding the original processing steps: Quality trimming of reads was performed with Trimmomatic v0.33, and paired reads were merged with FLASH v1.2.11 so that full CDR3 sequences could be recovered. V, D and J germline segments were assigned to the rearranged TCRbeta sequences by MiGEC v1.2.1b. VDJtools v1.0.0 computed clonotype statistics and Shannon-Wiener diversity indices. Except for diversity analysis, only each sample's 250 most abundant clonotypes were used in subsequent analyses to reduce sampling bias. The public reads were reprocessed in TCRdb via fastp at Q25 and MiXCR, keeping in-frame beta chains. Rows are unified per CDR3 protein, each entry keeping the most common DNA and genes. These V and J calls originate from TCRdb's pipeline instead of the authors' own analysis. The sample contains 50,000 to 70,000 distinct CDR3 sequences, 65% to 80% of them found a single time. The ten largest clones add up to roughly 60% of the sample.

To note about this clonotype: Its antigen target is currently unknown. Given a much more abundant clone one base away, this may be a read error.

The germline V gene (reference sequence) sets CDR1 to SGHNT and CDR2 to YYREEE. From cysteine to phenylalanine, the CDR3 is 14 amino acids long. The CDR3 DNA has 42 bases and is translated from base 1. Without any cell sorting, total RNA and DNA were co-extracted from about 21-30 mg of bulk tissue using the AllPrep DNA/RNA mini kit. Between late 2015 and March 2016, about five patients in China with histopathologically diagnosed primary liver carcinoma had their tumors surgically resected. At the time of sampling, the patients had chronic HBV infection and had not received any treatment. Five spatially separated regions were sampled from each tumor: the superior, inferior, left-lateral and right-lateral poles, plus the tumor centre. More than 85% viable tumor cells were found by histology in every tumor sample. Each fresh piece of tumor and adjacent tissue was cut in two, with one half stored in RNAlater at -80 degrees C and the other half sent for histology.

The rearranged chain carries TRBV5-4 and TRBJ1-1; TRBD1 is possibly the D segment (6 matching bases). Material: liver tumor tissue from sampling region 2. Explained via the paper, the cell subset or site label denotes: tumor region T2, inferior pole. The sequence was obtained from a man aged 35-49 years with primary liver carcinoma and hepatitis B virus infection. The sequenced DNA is TGTGTCAGCAGATCCGGGCAGGGGACTATTGAAGCTTTCTTT. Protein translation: CVSRSGQGTIEAFF.